This record covers a single T cell receptor (beta chain). Its target is unknown. The PCR ran on 60 Vbeta and 13 Jbeta primers. In the authors' workflow: A follow-up analysis tallied tens of millions of unique TCR beta chains, approximately 11 million shared. Measured with immunoSEQ multiplex PCR; TCRdb has only the in-frame clones, and not every one. D and trimming were read from the DNA, whereas the V and J calls and clone size are those reported in that table. Of around 140,000 clones listed, under 10% are singletons. The data were obtained in a study of cytomegalovirus exposure and HLA in healthy donors. Study findings and constraints: In a later analysis, across HLA loci, associated TCR counts were highest for DRB1, lowest for HLA-C. Among immune exposure information, only CMV serostatus was available.

CDR3 length equals 15 residues. Germline values: CDR1 SGHVS, CDR2 FNYEAQ. The V end lost 6 bases, the J end lost 2 bases, and 16 bases lay between the germline ends. The source is a woman between 40 and 50 years old in good health and CMV-seropositive. This rearrangement joins TRBV7-6 to TRBJ1-1, with D perhaps matching TRBD1 (6 bases). Specimen: PBMCs. In nucleotides, the CDR3 is TGTGCCAGCAGGAACAACGACAGGTCAAACACTGAAGCTTTCTTT. Its protein is CASRNNDRSNTEAFF.